Presented here are 2 T cell receptor beta chains from one specimen sequenced in a study of CD8 T cells in ankylosing spondylitis. One entry per CDR3 protein, called by TCRdb with MiXCR from the 5' RACE reads. The sample holds under 950,000 distinct CDR3 sequences, under 20% seen once. General study points: For ankylosing spondylitis blood, a TCR beta motif of about eight highly homologous variants appeared characteristic.

The antigens for these receptors are not known. Sequencing was performed on blood, either unsorted or a sorted T cell fraction (not recorded which). The receptors derive from a male donor with ankylosing spondylitis.

The genes are TRBV5-6 and TRBJ2-7; the match to TRBD1 covers 9 bases. CDR3 length equals 13 residues. J gave up 5 bases and V 4 bases, and 4 bases lay outside the gene matches. Germline CDR1 SGHDT, CDR2 YYEEEE. CDR3 in DNA: TGTGCCAGCAGCATGGACAGGGGCCACGAGCAGTACTTC. Amino acid sequence: CASSMDRGHEQYF.

This clonotype was observed a handful of times. The V call is TRBV6-2 or TRBV6-3, the J call TRBJ2-2; D call uncertain. Looked up from germline, CDR1 is MNHEY and CDR2 is SVGEGT. The CDR3 totals 14 residues. Between the trimmed V and J ends, which lost 6 bases and 4 bases, there was a span of 12 bases. CDR3 bases: TGTGCCAGCAGCCGCCTTCATGGCACCGGGGAGCTGTTTTTT. It yields the protein CASSRLHGTGELFF.